The rows below give T cell receptor beta chains drawn from one sample of a study of T cells after yellow fever vaccination. One entry per CDR3 protein, called by TCRdb with MiXCR from the 5' RACE reads. The sample includes about 320,000 distinct CDR3 sequences, approximately 4.5% seen only once; the top ten take 15% to 20%. The sample was PBMCs, taken 15 days after the yellow fever booster vaccination. Source of these receptors: a young man who received the YFV17D yellow fever vaccine. The CDR3 runs from the conserved cysteine through the conserved F or W. Each record gives: D gene, J gene, V gene, clone size, CDR3 protein, CDR3 DNA. D genes are given only for firm matches. Clone size is not always given. Where it is, it says once, few, many or a class for expanded clones.

NA | TRBJ1-1 | TRBV24-1 | many | CATSDSAGGNTEAFF | TGTGCCACCAGTGATTCTGCAGGAGGGAACACTGAAGCTTTCTTT
TRBD2 | TRBJ2-7 | TRBV3-1 | NA | CASRTTSGDDEQYF | TGTGCCAGCAGGACTACTAGCGGGGATGACGAGCAGTACTTC
NA | TRBJ2-5 | TRBV5-8 | many | CASSSTGARETQYF | TGTGCCAGCAGCTCAACGGGGGCTCGGGAGACCCAGTACTTC
TRBD2 | TRBJ2-3 | TRBV20-1 | many | CSARGGSTDTQYF | TGCAGTGCTCGCGGGGGGTCCACAGATACGCAGTATTTT
NA | TRBJ1-2 | TRBV7-2 | few | CASNLEAQLYGYTF | TGTGCCAGCAACTTAGAGGCCCAACTTTATGGCTACACCTTC
NA | TRBJ2-3 | TRBV11-2 | few | CASRLGLYGGRADTQYF | TGTGCCAGCAGGTTGGGGTTATACGGGGGACGGGCAGATACGCAGTATTTT
NA | TRBJ2-1 | TRBV5-4 | few | CASSSLARGRWNEQFF | TGTGCCAGCAGCTCCCTCGCGCGCGGCCGGTGGAATGAGCAGTTCTTC
NA | TRBJ2-6 | TRBV5-1 | many | CASSASSGANVLTF | TGCGCCAGCAGCGCCTCCTCTGGGGCCAACGTCCTGACTTTC
TRBD1 | TRBJ1-1 | TRBV12-3/TRBV12-4 | many | CASSFGQGNTEAFF | TGTGCCAGCAGTTTCGGACAGGGAAACACTGAAGCTTTCTTT
TRBD2 | TRBJ2-5 | TRBV6-5 | many | CASSYSKTSGGLVGETQYF | TGTGCCAGCAGTTACTCGAAGACTAGCGGGGGGTTAGTCGGCGAGACCCAGTACTTC
TRBD1 | TRBJ2-6 | TRBV19 | NA | CASSIGTGIEVLTF | TGTGCCAGTAGTATCGGGACAGGAATTGAGGTCCTGACTTTC
NA | TRBJ2-3 | TRBV5-1 | many | CASSLAVQLSTDTQYF | TGCGCCAGCAGCTTGGCCGTGCAACTTAGCACAGATACGCAGTATTTT
NA | TRBJ1-5 | TRBV6-2/TRBV6-3 | few | CASTLRGGFGQPQHF | TGTGCCAGCACCCTAAGGGGGGGCTTCGGTCAGCCCCAGCATTTT
NA | TRBJ2-2 | TRBV12-3/TRBV12-4 | NA | CASSSWTVAGELFF | TGTGCCAGCAGTTCCTGGACTGTTGCCGGGGAGCTGTTTTTT
NA | TRBJ2-7 | TRBV6-5 | few | CASSYHGGTSYEQYF | TGTGCCAGCAGTTACCACGGGGGAACCTCCTACGAGCAGTACTTC
NA | TRBJ2-5 | TRBV29-1 | NA | CSVVPGSKGETQYF | TGCAGCGTTGTACCAGGCTCCAAAGGGGAGACCCAGTACTTC
NA | TRBJ2-2 | TRBV3-1 | few | CASSHLGGANTGELFF | TGTGCCAGCAGCCATTTAGGGGGTGCGAACACCGGGGAGCTGTTTTTT
TRBD1 | TRBJ1-2 | TRBV6-6 | many | CASSAKTGGAGYTF | TGTGCCAGCAGTGCCAAGACAGGGGGCGCAGGCTACACCTTC
NA | TRBJ1-4 | TRBV7-9 | few | CASSLSGGIGEKLFF | TGTGCCAGCAGCCTTAGCGGAGGGATTGGTGAAAAACTGTTTTTT
NA | TRBJ2-5 | TRBV11-2 | many | CASSFQGIQETQYF | TGTGCCAGCAGCTTTCAGGGGATCCAAGAGACCCAGTACTTC
NA | TRBJ1-1 | TRBV10-3 | few | CAIRTQGGGTEAFF | TGTGCCATCAGGACTCAGGGAGGCGGCACTGAAGCTTTCTTT
TRBD1 | TRBJ2-4 | TRBV6-1 | NA | CASSSGQGERLAKNIQYF | TGTGCCAGCAGTTCGGGACAGGGTGAACGATTAGCCAAAAACATTCAGTACTTC
NA | TRBJ2-3 | TRBV6-5 | few | CASSWSWSGNTDTQYF | TGTGCCAGCAGTTGGTCGTGGAGCGGCAACACAGATACGCAGTATTTT
TRBD1 | TRBJ2-7 | TRBV6-5 | many | CASSRSGQGVSYEQYF | TGTGCCAGCAGTAGGTCGGGGCAGGGGGTCTCCTACGAGCAGTACTTC
NA | TRBJ1-1 | TRBV29-1 | NA | CSVRPPGVMGTEAFF | TGCAGCGTTCGTCCCCCCGGCGTTATGGGCACTGAAGCTTTCTTT
NA | TRBJ2-7 | TRBV27 | NA | CASGKPGHGSYEQYF | TGTGCCAGCGGAAAACCGGGACATGGCTCCTACGAGCAGTACTTC
TRBD2 | TRBJ2-3 | TRBV12-3/TRBV12-4 | many | CASSPGLAGADTQYF | TGTGCCAGCAGCCCGGGACTAGCGGGGGCAGATACGCAGTATTTT
NA | TRBJ1-1 | TRBV4-1 | few | CASSPTRLRTSNTEAFF | TGCGCCAGCAGCCCTACAAGATTGCGGACATCGAACACTGAAGCTTTCTTT
NA | TRBJ2-3 | TRBV27 | many | CASSPLAMITDTQYF | TGTGCCAGCAGTCCCCTCGCTATGATAACAGATACGCAGTATTTT
TRBD1 | TRBJ2-1 | TRBV7-8 | many | CASSPRTGSYNEQFF | TGTGCCAGCAGCCCAAGGACAGGCTCCTACAATGAGCAGTTCTTC
NA | TRBJ2-7 | TRBV7-3 | NA | CASSEVGSPMYEQYF | TGTGCCAGCAGCGAGGTGGGGTCCCCGATGTACGAGCAGTACTTC
TRBD1 | TRBJ1-1 | TRBV10-3 | NA | CAISEIDRGDTEAFF | TGTGCCATCAGTGAGATCGACAGGGGGGACACTGAAGCTTTCTTT
NA | TRBJ2-3 | TRBV11-2 | NA | CASSLLAGITVDRTDTQYF | TGTGCCAGCAGCCTGTTAGCCGGGATTACGGTCGATCGGACAGATACGCAGTATTTT
NA | TRBJ2-3 | TRBV7-9 | many | CASSLDGGRGTQYF | TGTGCCAGCAGCTTAGATGGAGGTCGAGGTACGCAGTATTTT
NA | TRBJ1-3 | TRBV25-1 | NA | CASSDGQSRVTIYF | TGTGCCAGCAGTGATGGACAGTCTCGGGTCACCATATATTTT
TRBD2 | TRBJ2-7 | TRBV7-2 | many | CASSPSSGRSYEQYF | TGTGCCAGCAGCCCCTCTAGCGGGAGGTCCTACGAGCAGTACTTC
TRBD2 | TRBJ2-1 | TRBV4-3 | NA | CASSPRTSGGINEQFF | TGCGCCAGCAGCCCCCGGACTAGCGGGGGGATCAATGAGCAGTTCTTC
NA | TRBJ1-5 | TRBV6-5 | NA | CASSYTGHNQPQHF | TGTGCCAGCAGTTACACGGGCCACAATCAGCCCCAGCATTTT
NA | TRBJ2-5 | TRBV5-1 | few | CASSLFLKKETQYF | TGCGCCAGCAGCTTGTTTCTGAAAAAAGAGACCCAGTACTTC
TRBD2 | TRBJ2-1 | TRBV5-1 | many | CASSFLAGGNEQFF | TGCGCCAGCAGCTTCCTAGCGGGGGGGAATGAGCAGTTCTTC
NA | TRBJ2-5 | TRBV7-9 | NA | CASSLEARVYETQYF | TGTGCCAGCAGCTTAGAGGCCAGGGTCTATGAGACCCAGTACTTC
TRBD2 | TRBJ2-1 | TRBV7-9 | few | CASSRLAGDEQFF | TGTGCCAGCAGCCGACTAGCGGGGGATGAGCAGTTCTTC
NA | TRBJ2-2 | TRBV10-3 | many | CAITAGTDTNTGELFF | TGTGCCATCACCGCGGGGACAGATACGAACACCGGGGAGCTGTTTTTT
NA | TRBJ2-7 | TRBV25-1 | NA | CASSSADKSYEQYF | TGTGCCAGCAGTTCCGCGGACAAATCCTACGAGCAGTACTTC
NA | TRBJ2-5 | TRBV7-6 | many | CASSDTGRRGETQYF | TGTGCCAGCAGCGACACAGGGAGACGGGGAGAGACCCAGTACTTC
NA | TRBJ2-3 | TRBV7-2 | many | CASSLGQSRSTDTQYF | TGTGCCAGCAGCTTAGGTCAGTCGAGGAGCACAGATACGCAGTATTTT
NA | TRBJ2-6 | TRBV6-6 | many | CASSSGPGANVLTF | TGTGCCAGCAGTTCCGGGCCTGGGGCCAACGTCCTGACTTTC
NA | TRBJ1-2 | TRBV5-1 | NA | CASSLGSTVNYGYTF | TGCGCCAGCAGCTTAGGATCCACGGTCAACTATGGCTACACCTTC
NA | TRBJ1-4 | TRBV9 | few | CASSGSLGAGEKLFF | TGTGCCAGCAGCGGCTCTCTGGGCGCGGGTGAAAAACTGTTTTTT
NA | TRBJ2-5 | TRBV7-2 | medium-sized | CASSPRGGGGYQETQYF | TGTGCCAGCAGCCCGCGCGGGGGAGGGGGGTACCAAGAGACCCAGTACTTC
TRBD1 | TRBJ1-6 | TRBV9 | many | CASSPGQGGISPLHF | TGTGCCAGCAGCCCGGGACAGGGAGGAATATCACCCCTCCACTTT
NA | TRBJ1-1 | TRBV30 | many | CAWSGSLAHTEAFF | TGTGCCTGGAGTGGGAGTCTGGCCCACACTGAAGCTTTCTTT
TRBD1 | TRBJ1-2 | TRBV6-6 | NA | CASRYPGQGGYTF | TGTGCCAGCAGATACCCGGGACAGGGCGGCTACACCTTC
TRBD1 | TRBJ1-2 | TRBV5-5 | many | CASSLNRGEYGYTF | TGTGCCAGCAGCTTGAACAGGGGGGAGTATGGCTACACCTTC
NA | TRBJ1-4 | TRBV12-3/TRBV12-4 | many | CASSLPGKLFF | TGTGCCAGCAGTTTACCCGGAAAACTGTTTTTT